Below are 28 T cell receptor beta chains sequenced from a single sample in a study of blood T cells in healthy people across ages. Using a J-beta primer mix together with a sample-barcoded 5' primer, a second PCR was run for 7 to 11 cycles. MiXCR, run by TCRdb on the 5' RACE reads, gives a single entry per CDR3 protein. The sample consists of about 570,000 distinct CDR3 sequences, roughly 29% of them appearing once. Sequenced sample: blood. The origin of the receptors is a woman aged 70-85 years in good health.

The chain is built from TRBV10-3 and TRBJ2-4, with TRBD2 matching 7 bases. V was pared by 0 bases and J by 6 bases, with 8 bases of the junction left unmatched. CDR1 and CDR2 (germline): ENHRY, SYGVKD. The CDR3 sequence is 16 residues long. The CDR3 DNA follows: TGTGCCATCAGTGAGTCGGTGGGGGGGAGAGGAAACATTCAGTACTTC. Protein sequence: CAISESVGGRGNIQYF.

This chain links TRBV20-1 with TRBJ1-6; D uncertain. The CDR3 length is 15 residues. In germline, CDR1 is DFQATT, CDR2 SNEGSKA (reference sequence). V was cut by 0 bases and J by 7 bases, with 13 bases left in between. The chain's CDR3 is CSARDGLGRNSPLHF. DNA for the CDR3: TGCAGTGCTAGAGATGGCCTCGGTAGGAATTCACCCCTCCACTTT.

This chain joins TRBV29-1 and TRBJ2-1, with 10 bases aligning to TRBD2. Germline V lookup: CDR1 SQVTM, CDR2 ANQGSEA. CDR3 length: 15 residues. With V trimmed by 6 bases and J by 6 bases, 11 bases remained unmatched. In DNA, the CDR3 is TGCAGCGTAGTCGCTAGCGGGGGAACGATCAATGAGCAGTTCTTC. It codes for CSVVASGGTINEQFF.

The chain links TRBV28 to TRBJ1-4, with D maybe TRBD1 (6 bases). V dropped 4 bases and J dropped 8 bases, with 14 bases sitting between them. The CDR3 is 14 amino acids. The germline gives CDR1 MDHEN, CDR2 SYDVKM. The CDR3 loop reads CASSSGHFKEKLFF. In nucleotides, the CDR3 is TGTGCCAGCAGTTCGGGACACTTCAAAGAAAAACTGTTTTTT.

In this sample, this clonotype turned up a few times. The rearrangement links TRBV10-3 to TRBJ2-3, with 10 bases identical to TRBD2. J was trimmed by 4 bases and V by 5 bases; bases with no gene match: 6. This CDR3 contains 15 residues. CDR1 and CDR2 (germline): ENHRY, SYGVKD. The CDR3 loop is CAISQAGGPSDTQYF. As DNA, the CDR3 is TGTGCCATCAGTCAAGCGGGGGGGCCATCAGATACGCAGTATTTT.

The rearrangement joins TRBV7-2 to TRBJ1-1, with D hard to call. CDR3 size: 14 residues. Germline loops: CDR1 SGHTA, CDR2 FQGNSA. Trimming stripped 0 bases from V and 1 base from J, with 6 bases between. The CDR3: CASSLARGNTEAFF. CDR3 DNA: TGTGCCAGCAGCTTAGCGCGAGGGAACACTGAAGCTTTCTTT.

This clonotype was seen a few times. CDR3 bases: TGTGCCAGCTCACCAGTCGACATATACTCTGGGGCCAACGTCCTGACTTTC. Translated: CASSPVDIYSGANVLTF. The V and J genes are TRBV18 and TRBJ2-6, with D unresolved. Trimming removed 2 bases from V and 0 bases from J, with 11 bases in between. The CDR3 spans 17 residues. Germline V gives CDR1 KGHSH, CDR2 LQKENI.

This rearrangement joins TRBV6-5 to TRBJ1-1; D is uncertain. CDR1 and CDR2 from the germline V gene are MNHEY and SVGAGI. The CDR3 has 11 residues. V was trimmed by 5 bases and J by 10 bases, leaving 11 bases between them. CDR3 DNA sequence: TGTGCCAGCAGTGATGAGAAAGGAGCTTTCTTT. This codes for CASSDEKGAFF.

This clonotype has just a few counts. The rearrangement joins TRBV5-1 to TRBJ2-1; D gene uncertain. V was trimmed by 4 bases and J by 1 base, leaving 6 bases between them. The CDR3 has 13 amino acids. Germline V gene lookup returns CDR1 SGHRS and CDR2 YFSETQ. The CDR3 DNA is TGCGCCAGCAGCCCATTATCCTACAATGAGCAGTTCTTC. This translates into CASSPLSYNEQFF. Based on the CDR3 plus reference TRBV5-1 and TRBJ2-1, the full variable domain is KAGVTQTPRYLIKTRGQQVTLSCSPISGHRSVSWYQQTPGQGLQFLFEYFSETQRNKGNFPGRFSGRQFSNSRSEMNVSTLELGDSALYLCASSPLSYNEQFFGPGTRLTVL.

This clonotype appeared many times. This chain links TRBV6-5 with TRBJ1-6; D is perhaps TRBD1 (5 bases). CDR1 is MNHEY and CDR2 is SVGAGI in the germline V gene. The CDR3 extends over 15 amino acids. This CDR3 is CASRPPTALNSPLHF. Written as DNA, the CDR3 is TGTGCGTCACGCCCCCCGACAGCACTAAATTCACCCCTCCACTTT.

The chain has TRBV10-3 and TRBJ2-5, with a possible D match to TRBD2 (6 bases). The end of the DNA aligns better with TRBJ2-1, so the J call may be wrong. The CDR3 is made up of 14 amino acids. Germline CDR1 is ENHRY and CDR2 is SYGVKD. CDR3 DNA sequence: TGTGCCATCAGTGCTGGGGGGTCTGTCAATGAGCAGTTCTTC. The encoded protein is CAISAGGSVNEQFF.

This clonotype was detected only a few times. This chain uses TRBV5-1 with TRBJ1-6; 8 positions agree with TRBD1. CDR3 length: 17 residues. With 0 bases clipped from V and 10 bases from J, the junction kept 12 bases outside the gene matches. The germline gives CDR1 SGHRS, CDR2 YFSETQ. This CDR3 reads CASSLDPRQGFGSPLHF. Here the CDR3 DNA reads TGCGCCAGCAGCTTGGATCCGAGACAGGGGTTTGGCTCACCCCTCCACTTT.

The chain has TRBV20-1 and TRBJ1-3; D ambiguous. This CDR3 has 14 residues. V was cut by 0 bases and J by 3 bases, with 9 bases left in between. Germline V CDR1 and CDR2: DFQATT, SNEGSKA (reference sequence). This chain's CDR3 is CSARDAGIGNTIYF. For the CDR3, the DNA is TGCAGTGCTAGAGATGCGGGGATTGGAAACACCATATATTTT.

The chain employs TRBV5-1 and TRBJ1-1; 9 nucleotides agree with TRBD1. Trimming at V came to 2 bases and at J to 0 bases, leaving 5 bases not matched to a gene. The germline CDR1 and CDR2 sequences are SGHRS and YFSETQ. There are 16 residues in the CDR3. The CDR3 is CASSFRTGALNTEAFF. CDR3 in DNA: TGCGCCAGCAGCTTCCGGACAGGGGCTTTGAACACTGAAGCTTTCTTT.

In this sample, this clonotype turned up a few times. The chain recombines TRBV12-3 or TRBV12-4 with TRBJ2-5; TRBD2 matches 13 bases. J was trimmed by 7 bases and V by 6 bases; bases with no gene match: 14. CDR3 length: 17 amino acids. CDR3 DNA: TGTGCCAGCAGGGGCGGGACTAGCGGGGTTGGTCTGGGGACCCAGTACTTC. Encoded protein: CASRGGTSGVGLGTQYF.

This clonotype has only a few counts. The chain links TRBV5-6 to TRBJ2-5; D is ambiguous. The V gene lost 2 bases and the J gene lost 2 bases, with 7 bases spanning the gap. Germline-derived CDR1 and CDR2 are SGHDT and YYEEEE. The CDR3 runs 13 residues. CDR3 sequence: CASSFAVQETQYF. The CDR3 nucleotides read TGTGCCAGCAGCTTTGCGGTACAAGAGACCCAGTACTTC.

This clonotype was seen many times. The chain carries TRBV9 and TRBJ2-1; D remains unclear. V shed 3 bases and J shed 6 bases, with 10 bases lying between them. From germline, CDR1 is SGDLS and CDR2 YYNGEE. The CDR3 is made up of 13 amino acids. In DNA form, the CDR3 reads TGTGCCAGCAGCGCACCGAATGCCAATGAGCAGTTCTTC. Its translation: CASSAPNANEQFF.

The chain carries TRBV10-3 and TRBJ2-3; TRBD2 agrees at 11 bases. Germline V gene lookup returns CDR1 ENHRY and CDR2 SYGVKD. The CDR3 covers 15 residues. V lost 6 bases to trimming and J lost 6 bases; unmatched junction nucleotides: 8. The CDR3 nucleotides are TGTGCCATCAGCTCGACTAGCGGGGTGGTTGATACGCAGTATTTT. Translating gives CAISSTSGVVDTQYF.

The V call is TRBV12-3 or TRBV12-4, the J call TRBJ2-4; unclear D gene. V was cut by 5 bases and J by 1 base, with 12 bases left in between. The CDR3 spans 15 residues. The CDR3 nucleotides read TGTGCCAGCAGTCTCGGGTGGTCGGCCAAAAACATTCAGTACTTC. It yields the protein CASSLGWSAKNIQYF.

This clonotype turned up a few times. DNA of the CDR3: TGTGCCAGCAGCCCACAGAGAGGCTTTGAGGATGTGCAGTTCTTC. It codes for CASSPQRGFEDVQFF. The genes are TRBV3-1 and TRBJ2-1; D is unresolved. Between the trimmed V and J ends, which lost 4 bases and 12 bases, there was a span of 22 bases. Germline CDR1 is LGHDT and CDR2 is YNNKEL (reference sequence). The length of the CDR3 is 15 residues.

This clonotype has a handful of counts. The V and J genes are TRBV6-1 and TRBJ2-3; tentatively, D is TRBD1 (6 bases). This CDR3 spans 15 amino acids. The germline CDR1 and CDR2 sequences are MNHNS and SASEGT. Trimming shortened V by 5 bases and J by 1 base, and 13 bases separated the two germline ends. This CDR3 is CASSKGQRGTDTQYF. The CDR3 DNA reads TGTGCCAGCAGTAAAGGACAGCGAGGCACAGATACGCAGTATTTT.

V gene TRBV20-1 combines with J gene TRBJ2-3; D uncertain. CDR1 and CDR2 (germline): DFQATT, SNEGSKA (reference sequence). The CDR3 totals 12 residues. The V end was cut by 2 bases, the J end by 5 bases, with 8 bases between. CDR3 region: CSARPGGDTQYF. The CDR3 DNA follows: TGCAGTGCTAGACCGGGCGGAGATACGCAGTATTTT.

As for this clonotype: The junction shows a germline mismatch at one end, possibly a read error. This chain links TRBV7-3 with TRBJ2-3; 9 nucleotides align to TRBD2. Germline V lookup: CDR1 SGHTA, CDR2 FQGTGA. The CDR3 is made up of 15 amino acids. CDR3 region: CASSRSSGSSDTLYF. CDR3 coding DNA: TGTGCCAGCAGCCGGAGTAGCGGGAGCTCAGATACGCTGTATTTT.

This clonotype was observed many times. CDR3 region: CSASPLAETQYF. The CDR3, as DNA: TGCAGTGCTAGCCCACTAGCGGAGACCCAGTACTTC. The chain has TRBV20-1 and TRBJ2-5; 7 nucleotides line up with TRBD2. The V gene's germline CDR1 is DFQATT and CDR2 SNEGSKA (reference sequence). Trimming cost V 3 bases and J 5 bases; bases outside gene matches: 3. The CDR3 has 12 residues.

V is TRBV20-1 and J is TRBJ2-4; D might be TRBD1 (5 bases). Germline lookup yields CDR1 DFQATT and CDR2 SNEGSKA (reference sequence). The V gene lost 6 bases and the J gene lost 1 base, with 10 bases spanning the gap. CDR3 length equals 13 residues. This CDR3 is CSARDMAKNIQYF. The CDR3 region has the DNA TGCAGTGCCAGGGATATGGCCAAAAACATTCAGTACTTC.

This clonotype was seen a handful of times. Its ends do not fully match the called genes, so a read error is possible. The chain's CDR3 is CAGSHQGEGYGYTF. CDR3 nucleotide sequence: TGTGCCGGCAGCCACCAGGGGGAAGGCTATGGCTACACCTTC. The genes are TRBV3-1 and TRBJ1-2; 7 bases align to TRBD1. This CDR3 contains 14 residues. Germline V gives CDR1 LGHDT, CDR2 YNNKEL (reference sequence).

The chain recombines TRBV28 with TRBJ2-6, with 8 bases aligning to TRBD1. V was pared by 5 bases and J by 0 bases, with 12 bases of the junction left unmatched. Germline V CDR1 and CDR2: MDHEN, SYDVKM. The CDR3 totals 19 residues. CDR3 sequence reads: CASSTTGANPVSGANVLTF. In nucleotides, the CDR3 is TGTGCCAGCAGTACGACAGGGGCCAACCCGGTCTCTGGGGCCAACGTCCTGACTTTC.

CDR3: CASSQDPAVNTEAFF. The CDR3 DNA follows: TGTGCCAGCAGCCAAGATCCCGCGGTGAACACTGAAGCTTTCTTT. The chain links TRBV3-1 to TRBJ1-1; D is undetermined. CDR3 length equals 15 residues. Germline lookup yields CDR1 LGHDT and CDR2 YNNKEL (reference sequence). Deletions cut 0 bases from V and 0 bases from J, with 8 bases between.